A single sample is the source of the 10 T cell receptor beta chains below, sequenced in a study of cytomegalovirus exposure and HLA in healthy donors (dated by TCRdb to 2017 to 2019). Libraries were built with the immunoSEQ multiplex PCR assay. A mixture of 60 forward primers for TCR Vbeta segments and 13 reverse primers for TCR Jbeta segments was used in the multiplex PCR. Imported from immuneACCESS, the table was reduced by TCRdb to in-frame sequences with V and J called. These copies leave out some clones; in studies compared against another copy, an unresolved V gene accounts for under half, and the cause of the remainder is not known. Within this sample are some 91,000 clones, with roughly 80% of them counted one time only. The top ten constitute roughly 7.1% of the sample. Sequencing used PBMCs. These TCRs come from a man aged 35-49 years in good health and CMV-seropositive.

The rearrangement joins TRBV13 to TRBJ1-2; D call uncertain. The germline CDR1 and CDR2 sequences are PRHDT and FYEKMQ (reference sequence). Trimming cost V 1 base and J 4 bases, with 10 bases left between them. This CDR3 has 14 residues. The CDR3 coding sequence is TGTGCCAGCAGCTTAGAGCGGGGATCCTATGGCTACACCTTC. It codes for CASSLERGSYGYTF.

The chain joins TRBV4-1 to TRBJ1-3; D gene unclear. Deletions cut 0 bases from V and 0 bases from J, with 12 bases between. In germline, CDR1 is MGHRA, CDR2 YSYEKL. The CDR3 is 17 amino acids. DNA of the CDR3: TGCGCCAGCAGCCAAGAGGTGACACCGAACTCTGGAAACACCATATATTTT. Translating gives CASSQEVTPNSGNTIYF.

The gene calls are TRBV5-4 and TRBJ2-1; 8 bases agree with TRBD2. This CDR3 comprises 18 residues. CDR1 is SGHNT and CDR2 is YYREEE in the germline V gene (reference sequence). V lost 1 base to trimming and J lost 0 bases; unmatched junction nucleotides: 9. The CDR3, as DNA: TGTGCCAGCAGCTTGACGGGGGCGGGGGGTAGCTCCTACAATGAGCAGTTCTTC. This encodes CASSLTGAGGSSYNEQFF.

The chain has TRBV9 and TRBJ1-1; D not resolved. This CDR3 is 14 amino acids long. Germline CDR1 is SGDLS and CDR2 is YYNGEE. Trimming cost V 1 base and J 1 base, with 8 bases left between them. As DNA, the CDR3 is TGTGCCAGCAGCGTATTACAGACGAACACTGAAGCTTTCTTT. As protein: CASSVLQTNTEAFF. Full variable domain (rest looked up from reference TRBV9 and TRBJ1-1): DSGVTQTPKHLITATGQRVTLRCSPRSGDLSVYWYQQSLDQGLQFLIQYYNGEERAKGNILERFSAQQFPDLHSELNLSSLELGDSALYFCASSVLQTNTEAFFGQGTRLTVV.

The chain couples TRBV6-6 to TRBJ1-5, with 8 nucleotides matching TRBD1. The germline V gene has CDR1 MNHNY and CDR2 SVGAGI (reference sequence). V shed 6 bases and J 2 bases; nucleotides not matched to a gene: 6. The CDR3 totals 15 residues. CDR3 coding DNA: TGTGCCAGCAGACCACCGACAGGGGGCAATCAGCCCCAGCATTTT. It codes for CASRPPTGGNQPQHF.

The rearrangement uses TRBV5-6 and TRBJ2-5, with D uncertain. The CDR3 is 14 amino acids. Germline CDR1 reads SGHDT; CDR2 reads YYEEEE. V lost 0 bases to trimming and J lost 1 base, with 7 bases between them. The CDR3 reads CASSLAQIQETQYF. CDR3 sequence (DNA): TGTGCCAGCAGCTTGGCACAGATCCAAGAGACCCAGTACTTC.

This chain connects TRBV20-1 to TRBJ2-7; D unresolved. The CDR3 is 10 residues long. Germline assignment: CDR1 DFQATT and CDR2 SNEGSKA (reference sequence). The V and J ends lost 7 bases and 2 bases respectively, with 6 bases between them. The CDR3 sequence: CSVGAYEQYF. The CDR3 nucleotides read TGCAGTGTTGGAGCCTACGAGCAGTACTTC.

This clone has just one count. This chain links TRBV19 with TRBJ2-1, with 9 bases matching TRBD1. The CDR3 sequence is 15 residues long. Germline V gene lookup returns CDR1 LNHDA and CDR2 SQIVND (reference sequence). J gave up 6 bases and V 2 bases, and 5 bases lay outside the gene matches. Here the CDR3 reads CASSINRDRVNEQFF. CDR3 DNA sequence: TGTGCCAGTAGTATAAACCGGGACAGGGTCAATGAGCAGTTCTTC.

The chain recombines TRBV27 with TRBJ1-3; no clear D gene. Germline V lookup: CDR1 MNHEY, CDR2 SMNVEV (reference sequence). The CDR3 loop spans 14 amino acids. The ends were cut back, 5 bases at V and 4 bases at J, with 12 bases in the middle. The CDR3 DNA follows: TGTGCCAGCAGTCCCTCGTGGGCGGGAAACACCATATATTTT. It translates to CASSPSWAGNTIYF.

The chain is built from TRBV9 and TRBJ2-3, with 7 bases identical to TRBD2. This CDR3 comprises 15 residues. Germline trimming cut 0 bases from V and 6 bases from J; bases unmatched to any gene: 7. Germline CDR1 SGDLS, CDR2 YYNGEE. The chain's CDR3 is CASSVAAGVEDTQYF. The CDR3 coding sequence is TGTGCCAGCAGCGTAGCGGCGGGAGTAGAGGATACGCAGTATTTT.